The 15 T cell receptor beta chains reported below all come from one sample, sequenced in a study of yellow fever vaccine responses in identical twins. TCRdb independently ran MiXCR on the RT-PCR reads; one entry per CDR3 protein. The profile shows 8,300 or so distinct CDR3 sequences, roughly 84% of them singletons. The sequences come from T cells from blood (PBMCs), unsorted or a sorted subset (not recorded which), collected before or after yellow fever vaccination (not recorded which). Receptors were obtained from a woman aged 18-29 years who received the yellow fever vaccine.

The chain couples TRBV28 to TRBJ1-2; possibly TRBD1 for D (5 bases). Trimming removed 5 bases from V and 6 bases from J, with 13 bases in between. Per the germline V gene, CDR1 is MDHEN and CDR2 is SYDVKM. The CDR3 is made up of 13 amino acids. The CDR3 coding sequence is TGTGCCAGCAGTCTGGGACGGAGAGATGGCTACACCTTC. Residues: CASSLGRRDGYTF.

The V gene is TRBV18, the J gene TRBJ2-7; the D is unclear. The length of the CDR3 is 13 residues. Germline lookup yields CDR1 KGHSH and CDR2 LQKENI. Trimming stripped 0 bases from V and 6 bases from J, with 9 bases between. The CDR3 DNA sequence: TGTGCCAGCTCACCACCTTCCCGACGCGAGCAGTACTTC. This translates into CASSPPSRREQYF.

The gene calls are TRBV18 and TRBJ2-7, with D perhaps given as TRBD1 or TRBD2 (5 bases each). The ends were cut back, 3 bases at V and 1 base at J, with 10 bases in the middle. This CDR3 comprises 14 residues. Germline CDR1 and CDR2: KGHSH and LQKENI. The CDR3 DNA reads TGTGCCAGCTCACCTTTGGGGGTTTCCTACGAGCAGTACTTC. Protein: CASSPLGVSYEQYF.

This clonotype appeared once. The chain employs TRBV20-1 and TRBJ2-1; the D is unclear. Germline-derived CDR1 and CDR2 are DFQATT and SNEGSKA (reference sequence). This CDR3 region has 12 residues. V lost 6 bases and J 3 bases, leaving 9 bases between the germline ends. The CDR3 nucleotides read TGCAGTGCAACTCAGGTCTACAATGAGCAGTTCTTC. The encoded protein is CSATQVYNEQFF.

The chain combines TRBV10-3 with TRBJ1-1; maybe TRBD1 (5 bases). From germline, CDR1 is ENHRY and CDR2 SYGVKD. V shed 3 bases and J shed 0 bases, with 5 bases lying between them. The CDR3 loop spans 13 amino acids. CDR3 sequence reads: CAISDRVNTEAFF. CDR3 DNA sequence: TGTGCCATCAGTGACAGGGTGAACACTGAAGCTTTCTTT.

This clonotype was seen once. The CDR3 protein is CASSQLGTETQYF. As DNA, the CDR3 is TGTGCCAGCAGCCAATTAGGGACGGAGACCCAGTACTTC. The chain joins TRBV14 to TRBJ2-5, with D perhaps assigned TRBD1 or TRBD2 (5 bases each). V was trimmed by 2 bases and J by 5 bases, leaving 9 bases between them. The CDR3 totals 13 residues. Germline V lookup: CDR1 SGHDN, CDR2 FVKESK.

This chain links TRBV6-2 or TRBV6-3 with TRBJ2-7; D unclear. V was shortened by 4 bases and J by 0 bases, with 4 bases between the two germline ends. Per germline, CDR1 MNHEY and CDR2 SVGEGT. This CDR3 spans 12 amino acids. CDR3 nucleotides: TGTGCCAGCAGTTTTACCTCCTACGAGCAGTACGTC. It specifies CASSFTSYEQYV.

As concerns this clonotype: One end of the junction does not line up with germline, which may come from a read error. In DNA, the CDR3 is TGTGCCAGCAGTCTCCGACCAGGCACAGATACGCGGTATTTT. Translation: CASSLRPGTDTRYF. The chain has TRBV2 and TRBJ2-3; D gene unclear. The germline CDR1 and CDR2 sequences are SNHLY and FYNNEI. This CDR3 region has 14 residues.

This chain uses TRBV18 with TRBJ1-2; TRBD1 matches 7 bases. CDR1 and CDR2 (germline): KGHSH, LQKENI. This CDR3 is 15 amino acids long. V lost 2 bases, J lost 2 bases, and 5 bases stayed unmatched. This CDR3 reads CASSPIGQENYGYTF. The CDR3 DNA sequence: TGTGCCAGCTCACCAATCGGACAGGAGAACTATGGCTACACCTTC. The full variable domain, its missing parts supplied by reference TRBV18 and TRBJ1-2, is NAGVMQNPRHLVRRRGQEARLRCSPMKGHSHVYWYRQLPEEGLKFMVYLQKENIIDESGMPKERFSAEFPKEGPSILRIQQVVRGDSAAYFCASSPIGQENYGYTFGSGTRLTVV.

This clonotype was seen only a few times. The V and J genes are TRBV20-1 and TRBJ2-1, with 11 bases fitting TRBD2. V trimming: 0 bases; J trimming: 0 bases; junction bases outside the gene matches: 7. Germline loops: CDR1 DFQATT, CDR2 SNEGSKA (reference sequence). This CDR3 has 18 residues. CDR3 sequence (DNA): TGCAGTGCTAGAGACCCAACTCTAGCGGGGGGCTCCTACAATGAGCAGTTCTTC. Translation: CSARDPTLAGGSYNEQFF.

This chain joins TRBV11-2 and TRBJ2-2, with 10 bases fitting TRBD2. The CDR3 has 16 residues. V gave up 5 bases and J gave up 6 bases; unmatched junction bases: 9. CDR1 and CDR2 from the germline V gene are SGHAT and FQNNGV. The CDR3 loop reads CASSKQTSGTPGELFF. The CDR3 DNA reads TGTGCCAGCAGCAAACAAACTAGCGGGACCCCCGGGGAGCTGTTTTTT.

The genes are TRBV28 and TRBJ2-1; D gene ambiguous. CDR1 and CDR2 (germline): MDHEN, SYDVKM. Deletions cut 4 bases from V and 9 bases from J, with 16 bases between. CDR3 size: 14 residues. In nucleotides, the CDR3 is TGTGCCAGCAGTTACCCCCTCGGGCTTTCTGAGCAGTTCTTC. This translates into CASSYPLGLSEQFF. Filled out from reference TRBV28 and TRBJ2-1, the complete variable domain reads DVKVTQSSRYLVKRTGEKVFLECVQDMDHENMFWYRQDPGLGLRLIYFSYDVKMKEKGDIPEGYSVSREKKERFSLILESASTNQTSMYLCASSYPLGLSEQFFGPGTRLTVL.

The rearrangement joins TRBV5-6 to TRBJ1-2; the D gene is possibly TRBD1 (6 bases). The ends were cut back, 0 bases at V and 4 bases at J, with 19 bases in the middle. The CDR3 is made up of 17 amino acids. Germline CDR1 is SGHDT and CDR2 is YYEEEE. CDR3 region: CASSLEAISGVTYGYTF. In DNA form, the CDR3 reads TGTGCCAGCAGCTTGGAGGCTATTTCAGGGGTTACCTATGGCTACACCTTC.

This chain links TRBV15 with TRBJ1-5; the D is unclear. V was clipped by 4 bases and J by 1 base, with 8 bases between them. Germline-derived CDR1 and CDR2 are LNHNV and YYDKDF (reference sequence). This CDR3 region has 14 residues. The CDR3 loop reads CATSKQGSNQPQHF. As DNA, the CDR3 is TGTGCCACCAGCAAACAAGGGAGCAATCAGCCCCAGCATTTT.

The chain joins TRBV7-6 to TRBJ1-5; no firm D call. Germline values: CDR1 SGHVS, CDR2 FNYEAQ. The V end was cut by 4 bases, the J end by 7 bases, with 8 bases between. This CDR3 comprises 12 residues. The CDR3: CASSSLGQPQHF. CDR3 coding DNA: TGTGCCAGCAGCTCTTTAGGGCAGCCCCAGCATTTT. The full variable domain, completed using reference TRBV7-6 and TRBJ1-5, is GAGVSQSPRYKVTKRGQDVALRCDPISGHVSLYWYRQALGQGPEFLTYFNYEAQQDKSGLPNDRFSAERPEGSISTLTIQRTEQRDSAMYRCASSSLGQPQHFGDGTRLSIL.